These T cell receptor beta chains were read from a single sample in a study of blood T cells in healthy people across ages. Using its own MiXCR run on the 5' RACE reads, TCRdb lists one record per CDR3 protein. The sample yields under 1,000,000 distinct CDR3 sequences, roughly 46% seen once. The sample comprised blood. Source of these receptors: a man of 80 years or more in good health. The CDR3 runs from the conserved cysteine through the conserved F or W. A D gene is named only where the DNA matches it firmly. The size field is filled for only some rows; it gives once, few, many or a size class.

D,V,size,J,DNA,CDR3
TRBD2,TRBV18,.,TRBJ2-1,TGTACCAGCTCACTAGAGCGGGAATACAATGAGCAGTTCTTC,CTSSLEREYNEQFF
.,TRBV20-1,few,TRBJ2-7,TGCAGTGCTAGTTACCCGGGAAGTGATGAGCAGTACTTC,CSASYPGSDEQYF
.,TRBV25-1,.,TRBJ2-1,TGTGCCAGCAGTGAATACAACACACAAGAGACCCAGTTCTTC,CASSEYNTQETQFF
TRBD2,TRBV7-3,few,TRBJ2-1,TGTGCCAGCAGCCCAACTAGCGGGAGAAAAGATGAGCAGTTCTTC,CASSPTSGRKDEQFF
.,TRBV25-1,.,TRBJ2-6,TGTGCCAGCAGTTGGACAGCCTCTGGGGCCAACGTCCTGACTTTC,CASSWTASGANVLTF
TRBD2,TRBV7-7,few,TRBJ2-7,TGTGCTAGCAGCTGGTCAGGGCAAACTAGCGGGAAAATTATATGGTCCTCCTACGAGCAGTACTTC,CASSWSGQTSGKIIWSSYEQYF
TRBD1,TRBV4-1,.,TRBJ1-4,TGCGCCAGCAGCCAAGCGGGACAGGGTCTAATTGAAAAACTGTTTTTT,CASSQAGQGLIEKLFF
.,TRBV13,many,TRBJ2-1,TGTGCCAGCAGCTTGAAGCGAACTACGGTCAATGAGCAGTTCTTC,CASSLKRTTVNEQFF
.,TRBV9,few,TRBJ2-3,TGTGCCAGCAGCGCCCGGGACTCCAGCTCTAGCACAGATACGCAGTATTTT,CASSARDSSSSTDTQYF
.,TRBV7-2,many,TRBJ2-5,TGTGCCAGCAGCTTAGGGTTGCCTCAAGAGACCCAGTACTTC,CASSLGLPQETQYF
TRBD2,TRBV11-3,.,TRBJ2-1,TGTGCCAGCAGCTACTTTAGCGGGAGTTCTGGCAATGAGCAGTTCTTC,CASSYFSGSSGNEQFF
TRBD1,TRBV2,few,TRBJ1-4,TGTGCCAGCAGCTCGACAGGGGGGAGTGAAAAACTGTTTTTT,CASSSTGGSEKLFF
TRBD2,TRBV27,once,TRBJ2-1,TGTGCCAGCAGGAAAAGCGGGGGGGCCTCCAATGAGCAGTTCTTC,CASRKSGGASNEQFF
TRBD1,TRBV20-1,.,TRBJ1-4,TGCAGTGCTAGCTTACGAGAGTCTAAACCCCCCCCCGGGACAGGGGTATCTACTAATGAAAAACTGTTTTTT,CSASLRESKPPPGTGVSTNEKLFF
TRBD1,TRBV2,.,TRBJ2-7,TGTGCCAGCACTCGACAGGGGACCTCCTACGAGCAGTACTTC,CASTRQGTSYEQYF
.,TRBV5-5,few,TRBJ2-1,TGTGCCAGCAGCTTGGCCGGGACCCACCACAATGAGCAGTTCTTC,CASSLAGTHHNEQFF
.,TRBV6-5,.,TRBJ2-1,TGTGCCAGCCGCTACGGGAGTGGGGATTACGATCAGCAGTTCTTC,CASRYGSGDYDQQFF
.,TRBV7-8,few,TRBJ2-7,TGTGCCAGCAGCCTCAAGATATCCAAGAACCCCTACGAGCAGTACTTC,CASSLKISKNPYEQYF
.,TRBV29-1,.,TRBJ2-1,TGCAGCGTTGTGGGGACGGACCTTCGCAATGAGCAGTTCTTC,CSVVGTDLRNEQFF
.,TRBV10-3,few,TRBJ2-7,TGTGCCATCAGTGAGCCGGGACACCCCTACGAGCAGTACTTC,CAISEPGHPYEQYF
.,TRBV27,.,TRBJ2-3,TGTGCCAGCAGTCCGGGACCAGTTGTATTATCGGATACGCAGTATTTT,CASSPGPVVLSDTQYF
.,TRBV9,.,TRBJ2-2,TGTGCCAGCAGCGTAGCTGAGCGGACCGGGGAGCTGTTTTTT,CASSVAERTGELFF
.,TRBV6-6,.,TRBJ2-5,TGTGCCAGCAGCTCGACCCCCTGGGTCCAAGAGACCCAGTACTTC,CASSSTPWVQETQYF
.,TRBV15,.,TRBJ2-1,TGTGCCACCAGCAGGGACCGGGATTTACTTCGGAATGAGCAGTTCTTC,CATSRDRDLLRNEQFF
TRBD2,TRBV2,.,TRBJ2-1,TGTGCCAGCAGTGCGGATGTAGCGGGTGACAATGAGCAGTTCTTC,CASSADVAGDNEQFF
TRBD1,TRBV20-1,.,TRBJ1-2,TGCAGTGCTAGAACAGGGGGGATAAACTATGGCTACACCTTC,CSARTGGINYGYTF
TRBD2,TRBV7-2,few,TRBJ2-3,TGTGCCAGCAGCTTAGGGGTTAGCGGGAGTGCGGATACGCAGTATTTT,CASSLGVSGSADTQYF
.,TRBV25-1,.,TRBJ2-3,TGTGCCAGCAGTGTACACAGGGAAGCAGAGACGCAGTATTTT,CASSVHREAETQYF
TRBD2,TRBV6-5,.,TRBJ2-3,TGTGCCAGCAGTCCTGGACTAGCAACCCATGGTGGTACGCAGTATTTT,CASSPGLATHGGTQYF
.,TRBV7-9,few,TRBJ2-7,TGTGCCAGCAGCTTAGACACGCCTGCCTACGAGCAGTACTTC,CASSLDTPAYEQYF
.,TRBV29-1,many,TRBJ2-1,TGCAGCGTTGGTGGGGGAAGCTCCTACAATGAGCAGTTCTTC,CSVGGGSSYNEQFF
.,TRBV28,few,TRBJ2-7,TGTGCCAGCAGTTTATGGAAAGGGAGCAACGAGCAGTACTTC,CASSLWKGSNEQYF
.,TRBV4-3,.,TRBJ1-2,TGCGCCAGCAGCCAAGGAGCTACGGCGATCTATGGCTACACCTTC,CASSQGATAIYGYTF
.,TRBV7-2,.,TRBJ2-5,TGTGCCAGCAGCTTAGCCTATGGGCTTCAAGAGACCCAGTACTTC,CASSLAYGLQETQYF
TRBD1,TRBV18,few,TRBJ1-1,TGTGCCAGCTCACCAAATGGACAGGGAGAAGCTTTCTTT,CASSPNGQGEAFF
TRBD1,TRBV4-1,.,TRBJ2-1,TGCGCCAGCAGCCAATGGGACAGTGCCAATGAGCAGTTCTTC,CASSQWDSANEQFF
.,TRBV10-3,.,TRBJ2-6,TGTGCCATCAGTGGAGGGCCAGATTTAAGCTCTGGGGCCAACGTCCTGACTTTC,CAISGGPDLSSGANVLTF
.,TRBV5-6,few,TRBJ2-5,TGTGCCAGCAGCTTGGATCACAGGGACGTGACCCAGTACTTC,CASSLDHRDVTQYF
TRBD2,TRBV10-3,once,TRBJ2-3,TGTGCCATCAGTAGACTAGCGGGAACAGATACGCAGTATTTT,CAISRLAGTDTQYF
TRBD2,TRBV29-1,.,TRBJ2-1,TGCAGCGTTAGGGCTAGCGGGGGGGGCGAGCAGTTCTTC,CSVRASGGGEQFF
TRBD1,TRBV27,few,TRBJ1-5,TGTGCCAGCAGCCCTCGCAGGGGGTACGGCAATCAGCCCCAGCATTTT,CASSPRRGYGNQPQHF
TRBD2,TRBV4-2,.,TRBJ2-4,TGTGCCAGCAGCCCCGGACTAGCGGGAGTCTCCTACAATGAGCAGTACTTC,CASSPGLAGVSYNEQYF
TRBD2,TRBV7-2,.,TRBJ2-7,TGTGCCAGCAGCTTAGGAGCGGGAGGGTACTACGAGCAGTACTTC,CASSLGAGGYYEQYF
TRBD2,TRBV12-3/TRBV12-4,.,TRBJ2-7,TGTGCCAGCAGTTTACTTGTCCTAGCGGACAATGAGCAGTACTTC,CASSLLVLADNEQYF
TRBD1,TRBV14,.,TRBJ2-3,TGTGCCAGCAGCCTAAGACAGGGTGTGAGCACAGATACGCAGTATTTT,CASSLRQGVSTDTQYF
TRBD1,TRBV5-1,few,TRBJ1-1,TGCGCCAGCAGCTTCACGGGGACAGGGATCCCTGAAGCTTTCTTT,CASSFTGTGIPEAFF
.,TRBV6-2/TRBV6-3,.,TRBJ2-7,TGTGCCAGCAGTTACTCAACCTACGAGCAGTACTTC,CASSYSTYEQYF
TRBD2,TRBV5-5,many,TRBJ2-1,TGTGCCAGCAGCTTCGCGGGAGGGCCTAGTGCCTACAATGAGCAGTTCTTC,CASSFAGGPSAYNEQFF
TRBD1,TRBV14,few,TRBJ2-7,TGTGCCAGCAGCCGCCAAACAGGGGCCTACGAGCAGTACTTC,CASSRQTGAYEQYF
.,TRBV20-1,few,TRBJ2-7,TGCAGTGCCCCAGACAGCCCCCTCTACGAGCAGTACTTC,CSAPDSPLYEQYF
.,TRBV5-1,few,TRBJ1-2,TGCGCCAGCAGCTTGGAAGCAGGTCCGTATGGCTACACCTTC,CASSLEAGPYGYTF
TRBD1,TRBV27,.,TRBJ2-3,TGTGCCAGCAGTTTATCGGGACAGGGGGCTGATACGCAGTATTTT,CASSLSGQGADTQYF
TRBD1,TRBV5-4,.,TRBJ2-4,TGTGCCAGCAGCTTGTTGGGACAGGGATTTGGAGAGCAGTACTTC,CASSLLGQGFGEQYF
.,TRBV20-1,.,TRBJ2-5,TGCAGTGCTGCCCGGGACACTCAAGAGACCCAGTACTTC,CSAARDTQETQYF